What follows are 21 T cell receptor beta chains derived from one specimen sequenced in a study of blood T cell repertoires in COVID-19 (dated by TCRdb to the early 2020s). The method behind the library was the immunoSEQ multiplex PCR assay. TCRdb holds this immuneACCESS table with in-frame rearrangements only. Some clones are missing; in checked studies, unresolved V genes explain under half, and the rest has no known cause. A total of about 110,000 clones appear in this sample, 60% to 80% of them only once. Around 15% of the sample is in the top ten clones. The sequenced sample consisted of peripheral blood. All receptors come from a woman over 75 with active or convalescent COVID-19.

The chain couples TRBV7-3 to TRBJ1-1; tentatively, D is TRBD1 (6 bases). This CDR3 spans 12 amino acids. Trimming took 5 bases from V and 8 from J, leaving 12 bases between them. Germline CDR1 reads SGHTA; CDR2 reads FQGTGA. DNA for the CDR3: TGTGCCAGCAGCGCGGGGGGCGACGAAGCTTTCTTT. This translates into CASSAGGDEAFF.

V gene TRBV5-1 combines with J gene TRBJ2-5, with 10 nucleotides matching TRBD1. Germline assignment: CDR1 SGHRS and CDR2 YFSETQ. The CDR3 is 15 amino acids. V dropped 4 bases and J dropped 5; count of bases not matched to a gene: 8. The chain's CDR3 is CASSGRDRGPETQYF. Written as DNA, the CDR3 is TGCGCCAGCAGCGGCCGGGACAGGGGACCCGAGACCCAGTACTTC.

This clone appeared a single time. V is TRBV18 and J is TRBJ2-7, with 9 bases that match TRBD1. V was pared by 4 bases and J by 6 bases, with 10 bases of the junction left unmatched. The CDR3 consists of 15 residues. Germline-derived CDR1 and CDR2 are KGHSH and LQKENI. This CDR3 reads CASSLVGQGPGEQYF. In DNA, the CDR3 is TGTGCCAGCTCACTTGTTGGACAGGGGCCGGGCGAGCAGTACTTC.

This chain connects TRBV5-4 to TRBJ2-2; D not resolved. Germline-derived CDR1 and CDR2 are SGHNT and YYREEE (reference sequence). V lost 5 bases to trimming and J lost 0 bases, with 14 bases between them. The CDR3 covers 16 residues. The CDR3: CASSHRVDSNTGELFF. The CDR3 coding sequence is TGTGCCAGCAGTCACCGGGTAGATTCGAACACCGGGGAGCTGTTTTTT.

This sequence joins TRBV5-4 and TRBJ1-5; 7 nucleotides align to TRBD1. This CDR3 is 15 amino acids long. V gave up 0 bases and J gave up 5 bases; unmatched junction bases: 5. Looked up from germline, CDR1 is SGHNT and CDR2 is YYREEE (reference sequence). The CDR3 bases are TGTGCCAGCAGCTTGGGGACAGGAGATCATCAGCCCCAGCATTTT. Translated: CASSLGTGDHQPQHF. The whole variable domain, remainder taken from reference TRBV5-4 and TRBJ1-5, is ETGVTQSPTHLIKTRGQQVTLRCSSQSGHNTVSWYQQALGQGPQFIFQYYREEENGRGNFPPRFSGLQFPNYSSELNVNALELDDSALYLCASSLGTGDHQPQHFGDGTRLSIL.

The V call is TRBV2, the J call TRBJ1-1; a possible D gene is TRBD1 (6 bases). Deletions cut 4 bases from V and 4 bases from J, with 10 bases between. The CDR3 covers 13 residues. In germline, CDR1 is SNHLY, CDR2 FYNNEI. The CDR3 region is CASSGQAGTEAFF. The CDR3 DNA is TGTGCCAGCAGTGGACAGGCTGGCACTGAAGCTTTCTTT.

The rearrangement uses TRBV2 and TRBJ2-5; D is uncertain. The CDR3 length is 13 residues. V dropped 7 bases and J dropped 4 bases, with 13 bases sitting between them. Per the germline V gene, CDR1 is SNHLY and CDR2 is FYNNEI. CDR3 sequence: CASNYRIVETQYF. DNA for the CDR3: TGTGCCAGCAACTATAGAATAGTAGAGACCCAGTACTTC. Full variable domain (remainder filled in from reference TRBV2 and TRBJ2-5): EPEVTQTPSHQVTQMGQEVILRCVPISNHLYFYWYRQILGQKVEFLVSFYNNEISEKSEIFDDQFSVERPDGSNFTLKIRSTKLEDSAMYFCASNYRIVETQYFGPGTRLLVL.

The DNA of the CDR3 is TGTGCCAGCAGTTTAATGAGCTCCTACAATGAGCAGTTCTTC. Encoded protein: CASSLMSSYNEQFF. The chain has TRBV27 and TRBJ2-1, with D unresolved. Deletions cut 2 bases from V and 0 bases from J, with 5 bases between. Germline CDR1 MNHEY, CDR2 SMNVEV (reference sequence). The length of the CDR3 is 14 residues.

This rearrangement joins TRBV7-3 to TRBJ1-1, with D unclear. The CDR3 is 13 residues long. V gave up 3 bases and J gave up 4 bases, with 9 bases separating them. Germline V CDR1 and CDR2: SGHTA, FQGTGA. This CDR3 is CASSFAGVTEAFF. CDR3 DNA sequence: TGTGCCAGCAGCTTCGCAGGCGTCACTGAAGCTTTCTTT.

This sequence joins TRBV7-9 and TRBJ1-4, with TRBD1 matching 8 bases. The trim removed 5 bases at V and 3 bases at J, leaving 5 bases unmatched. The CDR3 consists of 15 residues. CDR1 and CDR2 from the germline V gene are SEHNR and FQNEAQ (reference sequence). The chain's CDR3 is CASSADRGANEKLFF. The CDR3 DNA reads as TGTGCCAGCAGCGCCGACAGGGGTGCTAATGAAAAACTGTTTTTT.

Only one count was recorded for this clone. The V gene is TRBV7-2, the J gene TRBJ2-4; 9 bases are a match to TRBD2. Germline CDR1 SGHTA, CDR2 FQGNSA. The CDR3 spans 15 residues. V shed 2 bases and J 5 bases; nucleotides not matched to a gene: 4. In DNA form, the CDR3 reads TGTGCCAGCAGCTTACCTAGCGGGATTCAAAACATTCAGTACTTC. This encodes CASSLPSGIQNIQYF.

The CDR3 DNA reads as TGTGCCAGCAGCTTAAACCTAGCGGGAGGGGGCGAGCAGTACTTC. This translates into CASSLNLAGGGEQYF. This rearrangement joins TRBV7-2 to TRBJ2-7; 12 nucleotides align to TRBD2. CDR1 and CDR2 (germline): SGHTA, FQGNSA. The CDR3 runs to 15 residues. V was clipped by 2 bases and J by 6 bases; unmatched bases: 5.

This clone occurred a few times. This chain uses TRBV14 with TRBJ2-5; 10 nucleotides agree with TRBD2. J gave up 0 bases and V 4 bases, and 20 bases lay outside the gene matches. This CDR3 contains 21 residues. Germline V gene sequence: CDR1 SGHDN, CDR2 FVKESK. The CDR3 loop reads CASSPTRGWTSGIPYQETQYF. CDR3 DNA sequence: TGTGCCAGCAGCCCAACCCGGGGGTGGACTAGCGGAATCCCGTACCAAGAGACCCAGTACTTC. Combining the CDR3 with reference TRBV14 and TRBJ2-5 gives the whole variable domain EAGVTQFPSHSVIEKGQTVTLRCDPISGHDNLYWYRRVMGKEIKFLLHFVKESKQDESGMPNNRFLAERTGGTYSTLKVQPAELEDSGVYFCASSPTRGWTSGIPYQETQYFGPGTRLLVL.

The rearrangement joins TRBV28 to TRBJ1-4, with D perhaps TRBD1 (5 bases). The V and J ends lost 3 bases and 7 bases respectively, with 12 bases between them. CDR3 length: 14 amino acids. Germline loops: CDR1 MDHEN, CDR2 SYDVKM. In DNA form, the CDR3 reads TGTGCCAGCAGTTTGGGGGGAGGGAGTGAAAAACTGTTTTTT. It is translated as CASSLGGGSEKLFF.

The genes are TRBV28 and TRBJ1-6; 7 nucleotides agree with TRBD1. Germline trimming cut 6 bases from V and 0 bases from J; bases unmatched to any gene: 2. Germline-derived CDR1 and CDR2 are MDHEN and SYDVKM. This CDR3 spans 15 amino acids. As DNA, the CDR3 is TGTGCCAGCAGGACAGGGAGCTCCTATAATTCACCCCTCCACTTT. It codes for CASRTGSSYNSPLHF.

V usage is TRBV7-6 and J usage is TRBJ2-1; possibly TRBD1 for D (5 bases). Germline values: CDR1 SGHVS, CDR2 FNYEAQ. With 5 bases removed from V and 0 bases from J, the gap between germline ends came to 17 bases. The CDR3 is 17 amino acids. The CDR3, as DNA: TGTGCCAGCAGCCAGGGTGGGTGGTTGAGCTCCTACAATGAGCAGTTCTTC. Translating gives CASSQGGWLSSYNEQFF.

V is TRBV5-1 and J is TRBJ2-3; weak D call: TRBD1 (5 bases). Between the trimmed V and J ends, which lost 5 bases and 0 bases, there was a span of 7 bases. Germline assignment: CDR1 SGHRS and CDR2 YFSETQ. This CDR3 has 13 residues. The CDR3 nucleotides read TGCGCCAGCAGTGACAGCAGCACAGATACGCAGTATTTT. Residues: CASSDSSTDTQYF.

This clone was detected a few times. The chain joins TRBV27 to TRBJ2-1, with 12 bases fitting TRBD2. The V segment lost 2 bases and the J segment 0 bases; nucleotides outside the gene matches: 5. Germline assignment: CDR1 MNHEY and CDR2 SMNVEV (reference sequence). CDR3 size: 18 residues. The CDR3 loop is CASSLLAGGPSSYNEQFF. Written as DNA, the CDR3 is TGTGCCAGCAGTTTACTAGCGGGAGGGCCAAGCTCCTACAATGAGCAGTTCTTC.

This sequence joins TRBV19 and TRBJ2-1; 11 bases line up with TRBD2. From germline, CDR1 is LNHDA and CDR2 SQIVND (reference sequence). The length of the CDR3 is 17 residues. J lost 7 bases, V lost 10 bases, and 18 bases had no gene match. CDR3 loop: CATLRTSGLLGGNEQFF. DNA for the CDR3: TGTGCCACCCTGAGGACTAGCGGGCTTCTAGGCGGGAATGAGCAGTTCTTC. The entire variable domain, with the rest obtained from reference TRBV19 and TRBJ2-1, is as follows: DGGITQSPKYLFRKEGQNVTLSCEQNLNHDAMYWYRQDPGQGLRLIYYSQIVNDFQKGDIAEGYSVSREKKESFPLTVTSAQKNPTAFYLCATLRTSGLLGGNEQFFGPGTRLTVL.

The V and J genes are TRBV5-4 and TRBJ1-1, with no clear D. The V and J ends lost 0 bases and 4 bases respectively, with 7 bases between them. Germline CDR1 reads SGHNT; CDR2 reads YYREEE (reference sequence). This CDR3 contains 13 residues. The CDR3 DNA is TGTGCCAGCAGCTTGGTCCCTACCACTGAAGCTTTCTTT. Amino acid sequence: CASSLVPTTEAFF.

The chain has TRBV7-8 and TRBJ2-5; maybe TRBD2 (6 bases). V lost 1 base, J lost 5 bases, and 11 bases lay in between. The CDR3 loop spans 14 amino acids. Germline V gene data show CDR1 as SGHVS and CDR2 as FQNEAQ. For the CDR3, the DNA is TGTGCCAGCAGCTTAGGGGTTGGAGGGGAGACCCAGTACTTC. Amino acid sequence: CASSLGVGGETQYF.